This T cell receptor beta chain was recorded in a study of blood T cell repertoires in COVID-19 (dated by TCRdb to between 2020 and 2021). Broadly, across the study: Collaborator samples came from the United States, Italy and Spain and covered acute and convalescent phases of COVID-19. The repertoires were released in a freely available public database intended as a resource for research on the immune response to SARS-CoV-2. Deeply sampled blood TCRbeta repertoires from subjects exposed to, actively infected with, or recovered from COVID-19 were included in the dataset. The prospective study material was composed of cDNA or gDNA derived from T cells, B-cell-depleted T cells, or PBMCs. The sample metadata nearly always contained a de-identified subject ID, COVID-19 status, age in years and sex. Samples were obtained from the ongoing ImmuneRACE study (first 160 participants) and from over 1,000 subjects provided by 6 global collaborators. Where available, HLA class I and class II types were obtained from metadata supplied by the sample provider rather than from assay-based typing.

The CDR3 holds 11 amino acids from the cysteine to the phenylalanine. The CDR3 DNA has 33 bases and is translated from base 1. Looking up the germline V gene (reference sequence) yields CDR1 DFQATT and CDR2 SNEGSKA. V is cut by 3 bases and J by 5 bases, and the space between the germline ends is 8 bases. Points on this clone: No antigen is known for it. No base quality values were provided; no much bigger clone lies one nucleotide off.

The immunoSEQ Assay, a bias-controlled multiplex PCR, was used to amplify TCRbeta CDR3 regions from genomic DNA. For the original study's pipeline: Nucleated cell counts per sample were estimated from amplification of reference gene primers within the assay. To quantify the absolute abundance of each unique TCRbeta CDR3 rearrangement, sequence reads were collapsed and filtered. For each sample, productive Simpson clonality was calculated by taking the square root of Simpson's diversity index across productive rearrangements. TCRdb obtained this table from immuneACCESS and retained in-frame rearrangements with V and J assigned. These tables miss some clones; where compared with another copy, unresolved V genes account for less than half of the shortfall, and the remainder is unexplained. V and J calls and clone size come straight from that table; D and trimming were deduced from the DNA. For this sample there are roughly 190,000 clones; about 90% appear just once. Roughly 9.7% of the sample comes from the top ten.

One collaborating source in Seattle enrolled patients while the patients were actively infected and followed the patients over time throughout the course of disease. The collaborating institutions used their own protocols to collect whole blood in K2EDTA tubes. For TCRbeta analysis, collaborator samples were shipped as frozen whole blood, as isolated PBMCs, or as DNA extracted from either sample type. Summary of the overall study and its limitations: The quantity of clinical and demographic metadata differed by source and by participant and was supplied without curation.

This clonotype was obtained from a woman aged 55-70 years with COVID-19, enrolled during active disease. Recombination joined TRBV20-1 with TRBJ2-7; the D segment could be TRBD1, given 5 matching bases. Input material: peripheral blood. The CDR3 protein sequence reads: CSARKGNEQYF. The bases are TGCAGTGCTAGGAAGGGGAACGAGCAGTACTTC.